This T cell receptor beta chain was retrieved from a study of T cell repertoires in cytomegalovirus infection. Study as a whole: It can be stated that public TCR beta signatures indicated CMV infection as well as a matching HLA type. Whole-study results and caveats: Public TCR beta family frequency separated CMV-and-HLA carriers, including in an independent cohort. Clonotype analysis showed dominance of the ex vivo response by HLA-C-restricted CMV-specific TCR beta clonotypes.

CDR3 length equals 12 residues. CDR1 and CDR2 from the germline V gene are ENHRY and SYGVKD. Trimming shortened V by 6 bases and J by 5 bases, and 7 bases separated the two germline ends. TCRdb itself ran the reads through MiXCR, one entry per CDR3 protein. This table holds 680,000 or so distinct CDR3 sequences, approximately 40% found once. This clonotype was observed a handful of times. Its cognate antigen is unknown. Sequences were obtained from PBMCs. The gene calls are TRBV10-3 and TRBJ2-2; D may be TRBD1 (5 bases). The clonotype was recovered from a human donor in good health (CMV status not recorded). Some clones in this sample may be carry-over from other donors' samples. CDR3 amino acids: CAISRQTGELFF. The CDR3 nucleotides are TGTGCCATCAGCCGACAGACCGGGGAGCTGTTTTTT.